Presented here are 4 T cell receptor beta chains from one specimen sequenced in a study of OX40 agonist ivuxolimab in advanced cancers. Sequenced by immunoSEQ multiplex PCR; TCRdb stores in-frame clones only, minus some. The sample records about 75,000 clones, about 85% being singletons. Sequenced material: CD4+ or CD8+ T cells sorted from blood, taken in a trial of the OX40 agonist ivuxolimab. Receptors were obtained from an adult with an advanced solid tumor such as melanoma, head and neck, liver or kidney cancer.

This chain's CDR3 is CASSSPGQTSYEQYF. The CDR3 nucleotides are TGTGCCAGCAGTTCCCCGGGACAGACCTCCTACGAGCAGTACTTC. V gene TRBV28 combines with J gene TRBJ2-7, with TRBD1 matching over 7 bases. After removal of 4 bases from V and 0 bases from J, the junction contained 6 bases not matched to a gene. This CDR3 is built from 15 residues. In germline, CDR1 is MDHEN, CDR2 SYDVKM.

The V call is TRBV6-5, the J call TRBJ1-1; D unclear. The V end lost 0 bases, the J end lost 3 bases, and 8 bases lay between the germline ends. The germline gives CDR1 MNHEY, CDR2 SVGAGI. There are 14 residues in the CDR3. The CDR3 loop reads CASSYSSRYTEAFF. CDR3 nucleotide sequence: TGTGCCAGCAGTTACTCGAGCAGGTACACTGAAGCTTTCTTT.

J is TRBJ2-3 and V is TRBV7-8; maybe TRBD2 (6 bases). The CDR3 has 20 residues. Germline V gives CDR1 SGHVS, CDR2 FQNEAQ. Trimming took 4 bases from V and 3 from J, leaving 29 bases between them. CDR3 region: CASSSEGGSGRIVRTDTQYF. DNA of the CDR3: TGTGCCAGCAGCTCGGAAGGTGGATCAGGGAGGATTGTACGAACAGATACGCAGTATTTT. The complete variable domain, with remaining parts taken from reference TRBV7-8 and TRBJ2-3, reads GAGVSQSPRYKVAKRGQDVALRCDPISGHVSLFWYQQALGQGPEFLTYFQNEAQLDKSGLPSDRFFAERPEGSVSTLKIQRTQQEDSAVYLCASSSEGGSGRIVRTDTQYFGPGTRLTVL.

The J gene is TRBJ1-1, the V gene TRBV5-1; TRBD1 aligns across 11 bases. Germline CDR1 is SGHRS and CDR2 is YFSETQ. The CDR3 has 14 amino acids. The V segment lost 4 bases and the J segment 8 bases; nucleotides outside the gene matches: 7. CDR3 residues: CASSSRDRGVEAFF. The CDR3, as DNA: TGCGCCAGCAGCAGCCGGGACAGGGGGGTGGAAGCTTTCTTT. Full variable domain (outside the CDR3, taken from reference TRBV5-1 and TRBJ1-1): KAGVTQTPRYLIKTRGQQVTLSCSPISGHRSVSWYQQTPGQGLQFLFEYFSETQRNKGNFPGRFSGRQFSNSRSEMNVSTLELGDSALYLCASSSRDRGVEAFFGQGTRLTVV.